This passage covers 23 T cell receptor beta chains from one sample sequenced in a study of blood T cell repertoires in COVID-19 (dated by TCRdb to about 2020). Libraries were constructed by the immunoSEQ multiplex PCR assay. What TCRdb holds here is the immuneACCESS table cut down to in-frame rearrangements. Part of the clones is not present; checked against another copy, under half of the missing clones reflect an unresolved V gene, and the others are unexplained. Counted in this sample were almost 250,000 clones; 86% of them appeared once. 1.5% to 2% of the sample is held by the ten biggest clonotypes. Input material: peripheral blood. Receptors were obtained from a woman in her fifties or sixties who had recovered from COVID-19.

The rearrangement links TRBV28 to TRBJ1-2, with D possibly TRBD1 on 6 matching bases. The CDR3 consists of 13 residues. The germline V gene encodes CDR1 MDHEN and CDR2 SYDVKM. Trimming left V 3 bases short and J 6 bases short, with 11 bases between. The CDR3 sequence: CASSLGAGDGYTF. As DNA, the CDR3 is TGTGCCAGCAGTTTGGGGGCAGGGGATGGCTACACCTTC.

The rearrangement joins TRBV3-1 (or the pseudogene TRBV3-2) to TRBJ1-1, with TRBD1 as a possible D gene (5 bases). CDR3 size: 15 residues. Germline values: CDR1 LGHDT, CDR2 YNNKEL (reference sequence). Trimming removed 1 base from V and 11 bases from J, with 20 bases in between. This CDR3 is CASSQGLGGGVDAFF. Here the CDR3 DNA reads TGTGCCAGCAGCCAAGGTCTCGGCGGGGGGGTTGACGCTTTCTTT.

The V gene is TRBV2, the J gene TRBJ1-5; tentative D call: TRBD1 (5 bases). The CDR3 has 15 residues. V lost 3 bases and J lost 7, with 16 bases in between. Germline CDR1 is SNHLY and CDR2 is FYNNEI. Written as DNA, the CDR3 is TGTGCCAGCAGTGAGAGGGCGGGGGGTGACCAGCCCCAGCATTTT. It translates to CASSERAGGDQPQHF.

The rearrangement uses TRBV2 and TRBJ2-1; 12 bases line up with TRBD2. V lost 6 bases, J lost 7 bases, and 7 bases stayed unmatched. This CDR3 spans 15 amino acids. Germline CDR1 is SNHLY and CDR2 is FYNNEI. For the CDR3, the DNA is TGTGCCAGCAGGCTGACTAGCGGGGGCCCAAATGAGCAGTTCTTC. This gives the protein CASRLTSGGPNEQFF.

The V gene is TRBV5-1, the J gene TRBJ1-2, with 8 nucleotides matching TRBD1. The CDR3 sequence is 17 residues long. Germline V gives CDR1 SGHRS, CDR2 YFSETQ. V lost 0 bases to trimming and J lost 6 bases; unmatched junction nucleotides: 13. The CDR3 reads CASSLAGQGAILDGYTF. For the CDR3, the DNA is TGCGCCAGCAGCTTGGCTGGGCAGGGGGCAATTTTGGATGGCTACACCTTC.

The chain links TRBV10-1 to TRBJ1-6, with 7 bases matching TRBD1. The V gene end was trimmed by 8 bases and the J gene end by 10 bases; junction bases not matched to a gene: 14. Germline loops: CDR1 WNHNN, CDR2 SYGVQD (reference sequence). The CDR3 sequence is 15 residues long. The CDR3 spells CASDSRQGSYSPLHF. In nucleotides, the CDR3 is TGCGCCAGCGATTCGCGACAGGGATCGTACTCACCCCTCCACTTT.

This chain joins TRBV7-2 and TRBJ2-7, with 8 bases aligning to TRBD1. This CDR3 is 16 amino acids long. The germline gives CDR1 SGHTA, CDR2 FQGNSA. V lost 0 bases to trimming and J lost 5 bases; unmatched junction nucleotides: 9. In DNA, the CDR3 is TGTGCCAGCAGCTTAGCGCTAGACAGGGGTTCCCACGAGCAGTACTTC. Encoded protein: CASSLALDRGSHEQYF. Full variable domain (missing parts from reference TRBV7-2 and TRBJ2-7): GAGVSQSPSNKVTEKGKDVELRCDPISGHTALYWYRQSLGQGLEFLIYFQGNSAPDKSGLPSDRFSAERTGGSVSTLTIQRTQQEDSAVYLCASSLALDRGSHEQYFGPGTRLTVT.

The chain employs TRBV20-1 and TRBJ1-5; D uncertain. From germline, CDR1 is DFQATT and CDR2 SNEGSKA (reference sequence). This CDR3 contains 14 residues. Trimming took off 3 bases at V and 1 base at J, with 10 bases between the two ends. Here the CDR3 reads CSASRSRSNQPQHF. The CDR3 DNA is TGCAGTGCTAGTCGTAGCAGAAGCAATCAGCCCCAGCATTTT.

The chain carries TRBV27 and TRBJ2-3; TRBD2 agrees at 7 bases. CDR3 length: 16 residues. Germline V gene lookup returns CDR1 MNHEY and CDR2 SMNVEV (reference sequence). V gave up 8 bases and J gave up 2 bases; unmatched junction bases: 13. The chain's CDR3 is CASLGTKRGHTDTQYF. CDR3 in DNA: TGTGCCAGCCTCGGAACCAAGCGGGGTCACACAGATACGCAGTATTTT.

The CDR3 DNA sequence: TGTGCCAGCAGCCATCTAGCGGGGACCTACGAGCAGTACTTC. Amino acids: CASSHLAGTYEQYF. The V and J genes are TRBV3-1 (or the pseudogene TRBV3-2) and TRBJ2-7, with 9 bases aligning to TRBD2. Germline V gene sequence: CDR1 LGHDT, CDR2 YNNKEL (reference sequence). V dropped 3 bases and J dropped 2; count of bases not matched to a gene: 2. The CDR3 has 14 amino acids.

This rearrangement joins TRBV7-3 to TRBJ2-7; D is undetermined. The CDR3 sequence is 17 residues long. The V and J ends lost 1 base and 7 bases respectively, with 23 bases between them. Germline CDR1 and CDR2: SGHTA and FQGTGA. CDR3 amino acids: CASSLIGGGPKDAEQYF. The CDR3 DNA follows: TGTGCCAGCAGCTTAATAGGCGGCGGCCCCAAAGACGCGGAGCAGTACTTC. The variable domain in full, completed from reference TRBV7-3 and TRBJ2-7, reads GAGVSQTPSNKVTEKGKYVELRCDPISGHTALYWYRQSLGQGPEFLIYFQGTGAADDSGLPNDRFFAVRPEGSVSTLKIQRTERGDSAVYLCASSLIGGGPKDAEQYFGPGTRLTVT.

CDR3 sequence (DNA): TGTGCCAGCAGAACCTTGGACAGGGTTCATGGCTACACCTTC. Translation gives CASRTLDRVHGYTF. The chain carries TRBV6-5 and TRBJ1-2; TRBD1 agrees at 8 bases. J gave up 6 bases and V 6 bases, and 9 bases lay outside the gene matches. Germline values: CDR1 MNHEY, CDR2 SVGAGI. The CDR3 has 14 residues.

J is TRBJ1-1 and V is TRBV11-2; D is unclear. The V end was cut by 3 bases, the J end by 0 bases, with 20 bases between. Germline CDR1 and CDR2: SGHAT and FQNNGV. The CDR3 totals 18 residues. The CDR3 spells CASSFPKVGSQLNTEAFF. The CDR3 DNA follows: TGTGCCAGCAGCTTCCCGAAAGTCGGGTCCCAGTTGAACACTGAAGCTTTCTTT.

The CDR3: CASREDGLNEKLFF. The CDR3 coding sequence is TGTGCCAGCAGGGAGGACGGCCTGAATGAAAAACTGTTTTTT. The gene calls are TRBV6-5 and TRBJ1-4; D not certain. Trimming took off 6 bases at V and 5 bases at J, with 13 bases between the two ends. Germline CDR1 is MNHEY and CDR2 is SVGAGI. The CDR3 spans 14 residues.

The chain recombines TRBV27 with TRBJ1-2, with 9 positions matching TRBD1. This CDR3 region has 12 residues. Germline-derived CDR1 and CDR2 are MNHEY and SMNVEV (reference sequence). V was pared by 6 bases and J by 8 bases, with 4 bases of the junction left unmatched. In DNA form, the CDR3 reads TGTGCCAGCAGACAGGGGGCGGACGGCTACACCTTC. Residues: CASRQGADGYTF.

About this clone: This CDR3 is also generated by other DNA sequences in the sample. The chain carries TRBV18 and TRBJ2-3; the match to TRBD1 covers 7 bases. In germline, CDR1 is KGHSH, CDR2 LQKENI. J gave up 0 bases and V 3 bases, and 3 bases lay outside the gene matches. This CDR3 comprises 15 residues. The CDR3 here is CASSPPGQSTDTQYF. The CDR3 DNA reads TGTGCCAGCTCACCCCCGGGACAGAGCACAGATACGCAGTATTTT.

The gene calls are TRBV6-4 and TRBJ2-5; 9 bases match TRBD1. CDR1 MRHNA and CDR2 SNTAGT come from the germline V gene. This CDR3 contains 13 residues. J lost 3 bases, V lost 6 bases, and 2 bases had no gene match. In DNA form, the CDR3 reads TGTGCCAGCAGCAGGACAGGGGAAGAGACCCAGTACTTC. It yields the protein CASSRTGEETQYF.

In the case of this clone: The sample carries other DNA sequences with the same CDR3. The chain has TRBV5-1 and TRBJ1-5; 7 positions match TRBD1. V was pared by 4 bases and J by 3 bases, with 4 bases of the junction left unmatched. The CDR3 is 14 residues long. Germline CDR1 SGHRS, CDR2 YFSETQ. This CDR3 is CASSLGQTNQPQHF. The CDR3 nucleotides read TGCGCCAGCAGCCTGGGACAGACCAATCAGCCCCAGCATTTT.

This chain links TRBV6-5 with TRBJ2-7; 14 bases align to TRBD2. Unmatched junction bases numbered 2, after V lost 6 bases and J lost 4 bases. This CDR3 spans 14 amino acids. The germline V gene has CDR1 MNHEY and CDR2 SVGAGI. The CDR3 DNA reads as TGTGCCAGCAGGGGACTAGCGGGGGTTTACGAGCAGTACTTC. It translates to CASRGLAGVYEQYF.

This clone was seen only once. The chain couples TRBV4-1 to TRBJ1-3; 7 nucleotides align to TRBD1. Germline V gene sequence: CDR1 MGHRA, CDR2 YSYEKL. The CDR3 contains 18 residues. V was clipped by 4 bases and J by 2 bases; unmatched bases: 14. In nucleotides, the CDR3 is TGCGCCAGCAGCCCGACAGGGCCCGACGACGAACCTGGAAACACCATATATTTT. It encodes CASSPTGPDDEPGNTIYF.

Here the CDR3 DNA reads TGTGCCAGCAGTCTACGCCAAGGACTACACGAGCAGTACTTC. Amino acid sequence: CASSLRQGLHEQYF. The rearrangement uses TRBV6-5 and TRBJ2-7, with D possibly TRBD2 on 6 matching bases. CDR1 and CDR2 (germline): MNHEY, SVGAGI. The CDR3 consists of 14 residues. The V and J ends lost 5 bases and 5 bases respectively, with 16 bases between them.

The rearrangement joins TRBV3-1 (or the pseudogene TRBV3-2) to TRBJ2-2; D ambiguous. The CDR3 is 14 amino acids. Looked up from germline, CDR1 is LGHDT and CDR2 is YNNKEL (reference sequence). Trimming took off 1 base at V and 5 bases at J, with 8 bases between the two ends. The CDR3 region is CASSQVVVTGELFF. For the CDR3, the DNA is TGTGCCAGCAGCCAAGTCGTCGTGACCGGGGAGCTGTTTTTT.

The genes are TRBV2 and TRBJ1-2, with 7 bases lining up with TRBD1. Looked up from germline, CDR1 is SNHLY and CDR2 is FYNNEI. Trimming removed 8 bases from V and 7 bases from J; junction bases left unmatched: 16. This CDR3 has 15 residues. The CDR3 protein is CASRGQAFTRGGYTF. The CDR3 bases are TGTGCCAGCCGAGGACAGGCCTTCACAAGGGGTGGCTACACCTTC.